The rows below give T cell receptor beta chains drawn from one sample of a study of T-cell reconstitution after alpha-beta-depleted transplantation in children. TCRdb called the PCR reads again in MiXCR, with one record for every CDR3 protein. Of 500,000 to 650,000 distinct CDR3 sequences in the sample, 10% to 15% were seen once. Sequencing was performed on PBMCs, mostly from graft donor cells, taken 360 days after TCRalphabeta/CD19-depleted stem cell transplant. The receptors stem from a male patient aged 10 to 17 who had a stem cell transplant for acute myeloid leukemia, so the T cells may come from the graft donor. Both conserved end residues are part of each CDR3. The D gene is left open where the match is weak. Where a row states a size, it is once, few, many or the class of an expanded clone; other rows omit it.

J | length | size | V | D | CDR3 | DNA
TRBJ1-5 | 14 | - | TRBV6-5 | - | CASSSLRGNQPQHF | TGTGCCAGCAGCTCTCTGAGAGGCAATCAGCCCCAGCATTTT
TRBJ2-7 | 15 | few | TRBV5-8 | TRBD1 | CASRYRGKFVYEQYF | TGTGCCAGCAGGTACAGGGGGAAATTTGTCTACGAGCAGTACTTC
TRBJ2-1 | 15 | many | TRBV5-1 | TRBD2 | CASSPGGLAGNEQFF | TGCGCCAGCAGCCCCGGAGGTCTAGCGGGCAATGAGCAGTTCTTC
TRBJ2-7 | 13 | many | TRBV28 | - | CASSLDSLYEQYF | TGTGCCAGCAGTTTAGACAGTCTCTACGAGCAGTACTTC
TRBJ2-1 | 18 | - | TRBV11-2 | TRBD2 | CASSQAASGLSSYNEQFF | TGTGCCAGCAGCCAGGCGGCTAGCGGACTGAGCTCCTACAATGAGCAGTTCTTC
TRBJ2-5 | 11 | many | TRBV29-1 | - | CSVVWIETQYF | TGCAGCGTTGTATGGATAGAGACCCAGTACTTC
TRBJ1-5 | 15 | many | TRBV12-3/TRBV12-4 | TRBD1 | CASSLVTGRNQPQHF | TGTGCCAGCAGTTTAGTGACAGGGAGAAATCAGCCCCAGCATTTT
TRBJ2-2 | 17 | - | TRBV21-1 | - | CASSQGLGRVHDGELFF | TGTGCCAGCAGCCAGGGGCTTGGCAGGGTTCATGACGGGGAGCTGTTTTTT
TRBJ2-3 | 10 | - | TRBV30 | - | CAWSGDTQYF | TGTGCCTGGAGTGGAGATACGCAGTATTTT
TRBJ2-5 | 14 | - | TRBV7-2 | - | CASSLEARAETQYF | TGTGCCAGCAGCTTAGAGGCCAGGGCAGAGACCCAGTACTTC
TRBJ2-5 | 17 | - | TRBV10-3 | TRBD2 | CAISEGIAGEGQETQYF | TGTGCCATCAGTGAGGGGATAGCGGGAGAGGGCCAAGAGACCCAGTACTTC
TRBJ1-5 | 13 | few | TRBV20-1 | - | CSANRVVGQPQHF | TGCAGTGCAAACAGGGTAGTCGGTCAGCCCCAGCATTTT
TRBJ2-5 | 13 | - | TRBV9 | - | CASSVGFGETQYF | TGTGCCAGCAGCGTAGGCTTCGGCGAGACCCAGTACTTC
TRBJ2-1 | 13 | few | TRBV30 | - | CACFRGGPNEQFF | TGTGCCTGCTTTAGAGGAGGGCCGAATGAGCAGTTCTTC
TRBJ2-5 | 12 | many | TRBV2 | - | CASTRTQETQYF | TGTGCCAGCACTCGGACCCAAGAGACCCAGTACTTC
TRBJ2-7 | 15 | many | TRBV28 | TRBD1 | CASIRTGSLSYEQYF | TGTGCCAGCATCCGGACAGGAAGCCTTTCCTACGAGCAGTACTTC
TRBJ2-7 | 17 | - | TRBV11-1 | TRBD2 | CASSLDAPAGGGYEQYF | TGTGCCAGCAGCTTAGATGCCCCAGCGGGAGGGGGGTACGAGCAGTACTTC
TRBJ2-7 | 16 | - | TRBV20-1 | TRBD2 | CSARVAPTSGVFEQYF | TGCAGTGCTAGAGTGGCCCCAACTAGCGGGGTCTTTGAGCAGTACTTC
TRBJ2-3 | 14 | many | TRBV18 | TRBD2 | CASSLAGASDTQYF | TGTGCCAGCTCATTAGCGGGAGCATCAGATACGCAGTATTTT
TRBJ2-7 | 15 | - | TRBV18 | TRBD2 | CASSEQAGRTYEQYF | TGTGCCAGCTCAGAACAAGCGGGAAGGACCTACGAGCAGTACTTC
TRBJ2-1 | 14 | few | TRBV30 | TRBD2 | CAGQGTSGRNEQFF | TGTGCCGGCCAGGGGACTAGCGGGAGAAATGAGCAGTTCTTC
TRBJ2-3 | 14 | - | TRBV20-1 | - | CSARVGTGTDTQYF | TGCAGTGCCCGCGTTGGGACGGGCACAGATACGCAGTATTTT
TRBJ2-2 | 14 | - | TRBV29-1 | TRBD1 | CSVRQGPNTGELFF | TGCAGCGTGAGACAGGGACCGAACACCGGGGAGCTGTTTTTT
TRBJ1-6 | 15 | many | TRBV7-6 | - | CASSLVRNYNSPLHF | TGTGCCAGCAGCTTAGTGCGGAACTATAATTCACCCCTCCACTTT
TRBJ2-7 | 13 | few | TRBV20-1 | TRBD1 | CSARYRGTYEQYF | TGCAGTGCCCGATACAGGGGGACCTACGAGCAGTACTTC
TRBJ1-5 | 16 | - | TRBV20-1 | - | CSAPTYPRQENQPQHF | TGCAGTGCTCCGACCTACCCACGGCAGGAAAATCAGCCCCAGCATTTT
TRBJ2-7 | 13 | many | TRBV7-2 | - | CASSSGPHYEQYF | TGTGCCAGCAGCTCGGGGCCCCACTACGAGCAGTACTTC
TRBJ2-4 | 16 | - | TRBV6-1 | TRBD2 | CASSLSGTSWENIQYF | TGTGCCAGCAGTCTATCCGGGACTAGCTGGGAAAACATTCAGTACTTC
TRBJ2-3 | 15 | few | TRBV15 | TRBD2 | CATSRRLADTDTQYF | TGTGCCACCAGCAGAAGACTAGCGGACACAGATACGCAGTATTTT
TRBJ2-1 | 12 | few | TRBV10-3 | - | CAISDAGNEQFF | TGTGCCATCAGTGACGCGGGGAATGAGCAGTTCTTC
TRBJ2-7 | 15 | - | TRBV7-2 | - | CASSLAGPVSYEQYF | TGTGCCAGCAGCTTAGCGGGGCCAGTCTCCTACGAGCAGTACTTC
TRBJ2-1 | 13 | few | TRBV6-6 | - | CASRIRGENEQFF | TGTGCCAGCAGGATAAGGGGAGAGAATGAGCAGTTCTTC
TRBJ2-3 | 16 | - | TRBV4-2 | - | CASSQEAGSSTDTQYF | TGTGCCAGCAGCCAGGAAGCGGGCTCCAGCACAGATACGCAGTATTTT
TRBJ1-5 | 16 | - | TRBV7-8 | - | CASSKRGGYSNQPQHF | TGTGCCAGCAGCAAGCGCGGGGGCTATAGCAATCAGCCCCAGCATTTT
TRBJ2-1 | 17 | few | TRBV7-3 | TRBD2 | CASSLRRGTSPYNEQFF | TGTGCCAGCAGCCTACGAAGGGGGACTAGCCCCTACAATGAGCAGTTCTTC
TRBJ2-1 | 14 | - | TRBV6-2/TRBV6-3 | - | CASRVFSSYNEQFF | TGTGCCAGCAGGGTGTTCAGCTCCTACAATGAGCAGTTCTTC
TRBJ1-3 | 12 | few | TRBV7-2 | - | CASSAGAQAIYF | TGTGCCAGCAGCGCCGGGGCCCAGGCCATATATTTT
TRBJ2-1 | 14 | - | TRBV2 | - | CASSERAAYNEQFF | TGTGCCAGCAGTGAACGGGCAGCGTACAATGAGCAGTTCTTC
TRBJ2-7 | 14 | - | TRBV29-1 | - | CSVVPTWGTYEQYF | TGCAGCGTTGTTCCCACGTGGGGTACCTACGAGCAGTACTTC
TRBJ2-3 | 14 | - | TRBV2 | - | CASRWAENGDTQYF | TGTGCCAGCAGGTGGGCGGAGAACGGAGATACGCAGTATTTT
TRBJ2-7 | 10 | many | TRBV29-1 | - | CSVEQGEQYF | TGCAGCGTTGAACAGGGCGAGCAGTACTTC
TRBJ2-7 | 12 | few | TRBV29-1 | TRBD2 | CSVSLAGYEQYF | TGCAGCGTTTCGCTAGCGGGATACGAGCAGTACTTC
TRBJ2-1 | 16 | few | TRBV14 | TRBD2 | CASSQDILAGYNEQFF | TGTGCCAGCAGCCAAGATATCCTAGCGGGATACAATGAGCAGTTCTTC
TRBJ2-7 | 12 | - | TRBV3-1 | - | CASSRGVYEQYF | TGTGCCAGCAGCCGGGGTGTCTACGAGCAGTACTTC
TRBJ2-1 | 13 | few | TRBV7-9 | - | CASSLVRRNEQFF | TGTGCCAGCAGCTTAGTTAGGCGTAATGAGCAGTTCTTC
TRBJ2-1 | 19 | few | TRBV14 | TRBD2 | CASSQGRTSGAPRPNEQFF | TGTGCCAGCAGCCAAGGGAGGACTAGCGGGGCCCCCCGGCCCAATGAGCAGTTCTTC